The sample holds a few counts of the clone carrying this T cell receptor beta chain. Its antigen is not identified. The CDR3 sequence is 15 residues long. Germline CDR1 SGHDT, CDR2 YYEEEE. V lost 0 bases and J lost 5, with 11 bases in between. The data are from a study of T cells after yellow fever vaccination. Turning to the study itself: Fractions of limited cellularity were prepared by means of SMART-Seq v4 Ultra Low Input. Study findings and constraints: There was a possibility that FACS-sorted repertoires contained abundant clonotypes contaminating from the bulk population.

Template-switching 5'RACE yielded the TCR cDNA; a universal primer site and UMIs were added in the process. Each CDR3 protein is one row after TCRdb ran MiXCR on the 5' RACE reads. The sample yields just under 600,000 distinct CDR3 sequences, about 13% seen once. The input for sequencing was PBMCs, taken on the day of the yellow fever booster vaccination. V and J are TRBV5-6 and TRBJ1-4; no clear D. This clonotype was sampled from a man aged 25-45 years who received the YFV17D yellow fever vaccine. This chain's CDR3 is CASSLVAAPNEKLFF. CDR3 nucleotide sequence: TGTGCCAGCAGCTTGGTGGCGGCACCCAATGAAAAACTGTTTTTT.